The rows below give T cell receptor beta chains drawn from one sample of a study of shared clonotypes between healthy human individuals. Profiled with immunoSEQ multiplex PCR; TCRdb holds only in-frame clones, not every one. The sample shows about 2.3 million clones, roughly 93% of them seen only once. Sequenced input: naive CD4+ T cells from PBMCs. These receptors came from a man aged 18 to 29 in good health. Some clones in this sample may be carry-over from other donors' samples. Both conserved end residues are part of each CDR3. Fields, in order: V gene, D gene, J gene, clone size, CDR3 DNA, CDR3 protein. The D gene is left open where the match is weak. Size tells how often a clone was seen (once, few, many) or the class of an expanded clone, and some rows leave it out.

TRBV5-6	NA	TRBJ1-5	NA	TGTGCCAGCAGCTATGGACAGACTCTTGGCAATCAGCCCCAGCATTTT	CASSYGQTLGNQPQHF
TRBV10-3	NA	TRBJ1-2	NA	TGTGCCATCAGTGATAGAGGACGCAACTATGGCTACACCTTC	CAISDRGRNYGYTF
TRBV28	NA	TRBJ1-6	NA	TGTGCCAGCAGTCCGGGGGTAGGCTCACCCCTCCACTTT	CASSPGVGSPLHF
TRBV11-3	NA	TRBJ2-3	NA	TGTGCCAGCAGCTTATTTATCCCAGTTATTTCATATACGCAGTATTTT	CASSLFIPVISYTQYF
TRBV11-3	TRBD1	TRBJ2-5	NA	TGTGCCAGCAGCTTAAGTGGGACAGGGGGGGAGACCCAGTACTTC	CASSLSGTGGETQYF
TRBV30	NA	TRBJ2-2	NA	TGTGCCTGGAGTGTACAACTGAACACCGGGGAGCTGTTTTTT	CAWSVQLNTGELFF
TRBV9	TRBD1	TRBJ1-3	NA	TGTGCCAGCAGCGTGGACAGGGCTGGAAACACCATATATTTT	CASSVDRAGNTIYF
TRBV7-9	TRBD1	TRBJ1-1	NA	TGTGCCAGCAGCTTAGCCGGACAGGGAGGTCAAGCTTTCTTT	CASSLAGQGGQAFF
TRBV7-8	NA	TRBJ1-5	NA	TGTGCCAGCAGCTCGACTGCAAGCAATCAGCCCCAGCATTTT	CASSSTASNQPQHF
TRBV19	TRBD1	TRBJ1-1	NA	TGTGCCAGTAGATACCAGGGGGGGAACACTGAAGCTTTCTTT	CASRYQGGNTEAFF
TRBV15	NA	TRBJ2-3	once	TGTGCCACCAGCAGGTACACAGATACGCAGTATTTT	CATSRYTDTQYF
TRBV28	TRBD1	TRBJ2-7	NA	TGTGCCAGCAGTTCCGGGACAGGAGTTTCCTACGAGCAGTACTTC	CASSSGTGVSYEQYF
TRBV9	NA	TRBJ2-5	NA	TGTGCCAGCAGCGTAGGAGCCGGGAATCAAGAGACCCAGTACTTC	CASSVGAGNQETQYF
TRBV6-1	NA	TRBJ2-3	NA	TGTGCCAGCCTCCGGGACTGGTCCACAGATACGCAGTATTTT	CASLRDWSTDTQYF
TRBV29-1	NA	TRBJ2-7	once	TGCAGCGCCCAGGGACTCTGGGGCTACGAGCAGTACTTC	CSAQGLWGYEQYF
TRBV12-5	NA	TRBJ2-5	NA	TGTGCTAGTGGTCCTACGAAGTGGACCCAGTACTTC	CASGPTKWTQYF